The 6 T cell receptor beta chains reported below all come from one sample, sequenced in a study of cytomegalovirus exposure and HLA in healthy donors. The PCR used 60 Vbeta and 13 Jbeta primers. Clones were sequenced by immunoSEQ multiplex PCR, and TCRdb holds only the in-frame ones, with some missing. The sample table includes some 120,000 clones. The sample was PBMCs. These receptors all come from a man aged 30 to 39 in good health and CMV-seronegative.

This chain connects TRBV7-9 to TRBJ2-7, with 11 bases aligning to TRBD2. Trimming at V came to 5 bases and at J to 0 bases, leaving 15 bases not matched to a gene. This CDR3 comprises 19 residues. CDR1 is SEHNR, CDR2 FQNEAQ, per germline (reference sequence). The CDR3 here is CASSPKGGLAGRVSYEQYF. CDR3 bases: TGTGCCAGCAGCCCAAAAGGAGGACTAGCGGGCCGAGTCTCCTACGAGCAGTACTTC.

V and J are TRBV9 and TRBJ1-1; no definite D call. The V gene's germline CDR1 is SGDLS and CDR2 YYNGEE. This CDR3 is 14 amino acids long. The V end lost 4 bases, the J end lost 4 bases, and 14 bases lay between the germline ends. The CDR3 DNA follows: TGTGCCAGCAGCCCTGCGGGCGGTCCCACTGAAGCTTTCTTT. It yields the protein CASSPAGGPTEAFF.

The rearrangement joins TRBV19 to TRBJ2-5; a weak D match, TRBD2 (5 bases). The J call is in doubt because the DNA end fits TRBJ2-7 better. CDR1 and CDR2 from the germline V gene are LNHDA and SQIVND (reference sequence). The CDR3 is 17 residues long. The CDR3, as DNA: TGTGCCAGTAGTATGGGAGACGGAGGACGAAGCTCCTACGAGCAGTACTTC. Protein sequence: CASSMGDGGRSSYEQYF.

The V gene is TRBV30, the J gene TRBJ2-7; TRBD1 agrees at 7 bases. V gave up 3 bases and J gave up 0 bases; unmatched junction bases: 5. The germline gives CDR1 GTSNPN, CDR2 SVGIG (reference sequence). The CDR3 has 14 residues. CDR3 loop: CAWSKGQSSYEQYF. CDR3 bases: TGTGCCTGGAGCAAGGGACAGAGCTCCTACGAGCAGTACTTC. Looking up the rest from reference TRBV30 and TRBJ2-7 gives the full variable domain: SQTIHQWPATLVQPVGSPLSLECTVEGTSNPNLYWYRQAAGRGLQLLFYSVGIGQISSEVPQNLSASRPQDRQFILSSKKLLLSDSGFYLCAWSKGQSSYEQYFGPGTRLTVT.

The rearrangement links TRBV29-1 to TRBJ1-2; 7 bases are a match to TRBD1. With 4 bases clipped from V and 8 bases from J, the junction kept 7 bases outside the gene matches. The CDR3 loop spans 12 amino acids. Germline values: CDR1 SQVTM, CDR2 ANQGSEA. The CDR3 region is CSVGRGAGGYTF. Here the CDR3 DNA reads TGCAGCGTTGGCAGGGGGGCAGGAGGCTACACCTTC.

The rearrangement links TRBV11-2 to TRBJ2-5; no definite D call. The CDR3 runs to 12 residues. From germline, CDR1 is SGHAT and CDR2 FQNNGV. The ends were cut back, 0 bases at V and 5 bases at J, with 4 bases in the middle. The CDR3 reads CASSLDRETQYF. The CDR3 coding sequence is TGTGCCAGCAGCTTAGATCGGGAGACCCAGTACTTC.